The 4 T cell receptor beta chains below come from one sample, sequenced in a study of shared clonotypes between healthy human individuals. TCRdb keeps only in-frame clones here, not all; method: immunoSEQ multiplex PCR. This repertoire shows 400,000 to 600,000 clones, about 96% found once; its top ten account for approximately 0.06%. Sequencing was carried out using naive CD4+ T cells sorted from blood. Documented subset: CD45RA+ positively selected. These receptors originate from a woman in her twenties or thirties in good health.

J is TRBJ1-4 and V is TRBV9, with 7 bases aligning to TRBD1. Losses at the gene ends were 4 bases for V and 4 bases for J; bases not matched to a gene: 4. Germline loops: CDR1 SGDLS, CDR2 YYNGEE. The CDR3 length is 14 residues. In DNA, the CDR3 is TGTGCCAGCAGCCGACAGGGATATAATGAAAAACTGTTTTTT. This codes for CASSRQGYNEKLFF.

The chain joins TRBV28 to TRBJ1-4; D might be TRBD1 (5 bases). Germline CDR1 MDHEN, CDR2 SYDVKM. The CDR3 loop spans 15 amino acids. V dropped 6 bases and J dropped 3 bases, with 14 bases sitting between them. The CDR3 DNA reads TGTGCCAGCAGCCTCTCAGGGTCAGCTAATGAAAAACTGTTTTTT. Amino acids: CASSLSGSANEKLFF.

The V and J genes are TRBV5-5 and TRBJ1-2; no definite D call. From germline, CDR1 is SGHKS and CDR2 YYEKEE (reference sequence). This CDR3 spans 13 amino acids. The ends were cut back, 4 bases at V and 8 bases at J, with 15 bases in the middle. The CDR3 protein is CASSPRSPNGYTF. The CDR3 bases are TGTGCCAGCAGCCCACGGTCACCGAACGGCTACACCTTC.

The rearrangement joins TRBV28 to TRBJ2-7; D possibly matches TRBD1 or TRBD2 (5 bases each). With 3 bases removed from V and 3 bases from J, the gap between germline ends came to 21 bases. This CDR3 spans 17 amino acids. Germline-derived CDR1 and CDR2 are MDHEN and SYDVKM. The CDR3 region has the DNA TGTGCCAGCAGTTTCCTCCTGGGTAGGGTGGGGGTCTACGAGCAGTACTTC. It yields the protein CASSFLLGRVGVYEQYF. The whole variable domain, filled in from reference TRBV28 and TRBJ2-7, reads DVKVTQSSRYLVKRTGEKVFLECVQDMDHENMFWYRQDPGLGLRLIYFSYDVKMKEKGDIPEGYSVSREKKERFSLILESASTNQTSMYLCASSFLLGRVGVYEQYFGPGTRLTVT.